The 20 T cell receptor beta chains below come from one sample, sequenced in a study of blood T cells in healthy people across ages. PCR was performed a second time for roughly 7 to 12 cycles using a sample-barcoded 5' primer and a J-beta primer mix. TCRdb re-analysed the 5' RACE reads in MiXCR, keeping a single row per CDR3 protein. The data show some 290,000 distinct CDR3 sequences, 25% to 30% seen once. Sequenced material: blood. The receptors here all came from a woman aged 70-85 years in good health.

About this clonotype: The junction shows a germline mismatch at one end, possibly a read error. The genes are TRBV12-3 or TRBV12-4 and TRBJ1-2; possible D gene TRBD1, 6 bases. This CDR3 is built from 16 residues. CDR3 sequence reads: CAGSSYTGYPNYGYTF. CDR3 nucleotide sequence: TGTGCCGGCAGTTCCTACACAGGGTACCCTAACTATGGCTACACCTTC.

This chain joins TRBV4-2 and TRBJ2-5, with a possible D match to TRBD2 (6 bases). This CDR3 contains 15 residues. Germline V CDR1 and CDR2: LGHNA, YNFKEQ. With 4 bases removed from V and 5 bases from J, the gap between germline ends came to 17 bases. The CDR3 loop is CASSPGLSPSETQYF. CDR3 nucleotides: TGTGCCAGCAGCCCTGGACTAAGCCCTTCTGAGACCCAGTACTTC.

V gene TRBV6-2 or TRBV6-3 combines with J gene TRBJ2-4, with TRBD1 matching over 8 bases. The CDR3 has 16 amino acids. Germline CDR1 MNHEY, CDR2 SVGEGT. J lost 2 bases, V lost 4 bases, and 7 bases had no gene match. CDR3 in DNA: TGTGCCAGCAGTTCCTGGGACAGGCGGACCAAAAACATTCAGTACTTC. This sequence encodes CASSSWDRRTKNIQYF.

The chain recombines TRBV28 with TRBJ2-5; 10 bases map to TRBD2. Trimming at V came to 3 bases and at J to 4 bases, leaving 8 bases not matched to a gene. From germline, CDR1 is MDHEN and CDR2 SYDVKM. The CDR3 length is 16 residues. The CDR3 spells CASSFRLAGGRETQYF. CDR3 sequence (DNA): TGTGCCAGCAGTTTTCGATTAGCGGGAGGTCGAGAGACCCAGTACTTC.

This chain uses TRBV5-6 with TRBJ2-5; D possibly corresponds to TRBD1 (6 bases). Trimming took off 4 bases at V and 5 bases at J, with 12 bases between the two ends. The CDR3 runs to 13 residues. Germline lookup yields CDR1 SGHDT and CDR2 YYEEEE. The CDR3 nucleotides are TGTGCCAGCAGCCTTACAGGGATGGAGACCCAGTACTTC. It translates to CASSLTGMETQYF.

The chain uses TRBV20-1 and TRBJ2-7; D is ambiguous. Per the germline V gene, CDR1 is DFQATT and CDR2 is SNEGSKA (reference sequence). V lost 3 bases and J 2 bases, leaving 14 bases between the germline ends. The CDR3 loop spans 14 amino acids. The CDR3 DNA reads TGCAGTGCTAGTCCGGTTTATGGGGCCTACGAGCAGTACTTC. This codes for CSASPVYGAYEQYF.

This sequence joins TRBV20-1 and TRBJ2-7; 7 nucleotides align to TRBD1. In germline, CDR1 is DFQATT, CDR2 SNEGSKA (reference sequence). CDR3 size: 13 residues. Unmatched junction bases numbered 6, after V lost 6 bases and J lost 1 base. In DNA form, the CDR3 reads TGCAGTGCCGCCCGGGACAGTTCCTACGAGCAGTACTTC. This codes for CSAARDSSYEQYF.

This clonotype is a singleton in its sample. The chain recombines TRBV24-1 with TRBJ2-1; D may be TRBD2 (6 bases). There are 15 residues in the CDR3. Germline V CDR1 and CDR2: KGHDR, SFDVKD. Between the trimmed V and J ends, which lost 0 bases and 4 bases, there was a span of 9 bases. The CDR3: CATSDLRGIYNEQFF. CDR3 bases: TGTGCCACCAGTGATTTGCGGGGGATTTACAATGAGCAGTTCTTC.

This clonotype turned up a few times. The CDR3 protein is CASSLGENEQFF. Here the CDR3 DNA reads TGCGCCAGCAGCTTAGGTGAGAATGAGCAGTTCTTC. This chain uses TRBV5-1 with TRBJ2-1; D uncertain. The CDR3 is 12 residues long. Trimming stripped 2 bases from V and 7 bases from J, with 7 bases between. Germline assignment: CDR1 SGHRS and CDR2 YFSETQ.

The chain joins TRBV7-9 to TRBJ1-2; the D is unclear. The germline gives CDR1 SEHNR, CDR2 FQNEAQ (reference sequence). The CDR3 is made up of 13 amino acids. Trimming cost V 6 bases and J 2 bases, with 10 bases left between them. CDR3 in amino acids: CASRQYLNYGYTF. The CDR3 nucleotides read TGTGCCAGCAGACAATACCTAAACTATGGCTACACCTTC. Using reference TRBV7-9 and TRBJ1-2 for the parts outside the CDR3, the full variable domain is DTGVSQNPRHKITKRGQNVTFRCDPISEHNRLYWYRQTLGQGPEFLTYFQNEAQLEKSRLLSDRFSAERPKGSFSTLEIQRTEQGDSAMYLCASRQYLNYGYTFGSGTRLTVV.

This clonotype was seen more than once but under ten times. The chain is built from TRBV12-3 or TRBV12-4 and TRBJ2-5; 11 bases fit TRBD2. The J call may be in error: the DNA end matches TRBJ2-1 better. This CDR3 is built from 15 residues. CDR3 amino acids: CASSTGTSGHNEQFF. CDR3 in DNA: TGTGCCAGCAGTACCGGGACTAGCGGACACAATGAGCAGTTCTTC.

This clonotype was seen many times. This sequence joins TRBV7-2 and TRBJ1-5, with a possible D match to TRBD1 (6 bases). There are 12 residues in the CDR3. Germline lookup yields CDR1 SGHTA and CDR2 FQGNSA. V shed 8 bases and J shed 12 bases, with 17 bases lying between them. CDR3 DNA: TGTGCCAGCTCTGGTTCCGGGGGGCACCAGCATTTT. Protein: CASSGSGGHQHF.

The V gene is TRBV5-8, the J gene TRBJ1-5, with D perhaps TRBD1 (5 bases). This CDR3 has 15 amino acids. V lost 6 bases, J lost 1 base, and 14 bases lay in between. The germline V gene encodes CDR1 SGHTS and CDR2 YDEGEE. The CDR3 loop reads CASTVGGKSNQPQHF. The DNA of the CDR3 is TGTGCCAGCACGGTGGGGGGTAAAAGCAATCAGCCCCAGCATTTT.

This chain connects TRBV6-5 to TRBJ2-7, with D maybe TRBD2 (5 bases). The CDR3 has 13 amino acids. Germline V gives CDR1 MNHEY, CDR2 SVGAGI. Deletions cut 2 bases from V and 6 bases from J, with 11 bases between. The CDR3 sequence is CASSYAGGREQYF. CDR3 coding DNA: TGTGCCAGCAGTTACGCCGGAGGCCGCGAGCAGTACTTC.

The chain uses TRBV7-2 and TRBJ1-2; tentatively, D is TRBD1 (6 bases). This CDR3 has 15 amino acids. Germline CDR1 SGHTA, CDR2 FQGNSA. V was pared by 5 bases and J by 8 bases, with 21 bases between. The CDR3, as DNA: TGTGCCAGCAGCCGTAGTCTAACAGGGAACGACGGCTACACCTTC. Translated, it gives CASSRSLTGNDGYTF.

V usage is TRBV28 and J usage is TRBJ2-1; D gene ambiguous. Germline V gene lookup returns CDR1 MDHEN and CDR2 SYDVKM. V lost 3 bases and J lost 4, with 13 bases in between. The CDR3 is made up of 15 amino acids. CDR3 in DNA: TGTGCCAGCAGTTTCCAGGAAAGGGTTTACAATGAGCAGTTCTTC. The encoded protein is CASSFQERVYNEQFF.

This clonotype has just a few counts. The rearrangement uses TRBV7-9 and TRBJ2-5; perhaps TRBD2 as D (6 bases). Per germline, CDR1 SEHNR and CDR2 FQNEAQ (reference sequence). The length of the CDR3 is 14 residues. V gave up 0 bases and J gave up 9 bases, with 14 bases separating them. CDR3 in amino acids: CASSLASGGEAQYF. The CDR3 DNA is TGTGCCAGCAGCTTAGCGTCAGGAGGGGAGGCCCAGTACTTC.

The chain uses TRBV7-4 and TRBJ2-1, with 10 bases lining up with TRBD2. The length of the CDR3 is 17 residues. J was trimmed by 5 bases and V by 5 bases; bases with no gene match: 12. Germline V gene sequence: CDR1 SGHVT, CDR2 SQSDAQ. The CDR3 nucleotides read TGTGCCAGCAGCCCCCCTCCTGAAGCGGGGGGGAACAATGAGCAGTTCTTC. Translated: CASSPPPEAGGNNEQFF.

The rearrangement joins TRBV29-1 to TRBJ2-2; 13 nucleotides align to TRBD2. CDR3 length equals 16 residues. The V gene's germline CDR1 is SQVTM and CDR2 ANQGSEA. The V segment lost 3 bases and the J segment 6 bases; nucleotides outside the gene matches: 7. The CDR3 spells CSVERLAGGRPGELFF. CDR3 nucleotides: TGCAGCGTTGAGCGACTAGCGGGAGGAAGGCCCGGGGAGCTGTTTTTT.

This clonotype was counted many times. The chain joins TRBV29-1 to TRBJ2-6; D not certain. There are 12 residues in the CDR3. Per the germline V gene, CDR1 is SQVTM and CDR2 is ANQGSEA. The V end was cut by 4 bases, the J end by 1 base, with 2 bases between. The CDR3 region has the DNA TGCAGCGTTGGGTCTGGGGCCAACGTCCTGACTTTC. Residues: CSVGSGANVLTF.